What follows describes a single T cell receptor beta chain. In this sample, this clone turned up once. Its antigen has not been determined. Base qualities are not at hand, and no much larger clone is one base apart. The data were taken from a study of cytomegalovirus exposure and HLA in healthy donors (dated by TCRdb to the late 2010s). About the investigation overall: According to an earlier analysis of a few hundred of the donors, some 180 million T cells yielded 100 million or so unique TCR beta sequences and around 280 Gb of sequence data. An early release that covered about 600 HLA-typed donors contained approximately 290 gigabases of sequencing data and around 85 million unique TCR sequences. In a later genetic analysis, genome-wide SNP genotypes for 398 of the 666 donors were used, and that subset was treated as a discovery cohort. Typing coverage varied by locus: about 620-630 donors for A, B, C, DRB1 and DQB1; under 550 for DQA1; 606 for DPA1; 450 to 480 for DPB1. Roughly 5 DR-DQ haplotypes were handled as single units for association and clustering, since linkage in the cohort was strong. The later analysis used no new phenotypic data to find candidate immune exposures, relying instead on TCR beta sequences and their occurrence across donors. To decide whether each TCR beta V gene segment behaved as functional or pseudogenic, an earlier analysis of over 500 of the donors relied on high-throughput TCR beta sequencing. A separate validation cohort of approximately 130 different subjects was used in addition to the approximately 640-subject first cohort. Using immunosequencing, the study profiled T cell repertoires from some 670 subjects and related those repertoires to cytomegalovirus serostatus. The genetic ancestry cluster associated with self-reported Caucasian donors included approximately 85% of the roughly 380 genotyped donors. The study combined high-throughput TCR immunosequencing, statistical association of individual TCRs with disease status, and machine learning to predict cytomegalovirus infection status. Class I and class II HLA loci were covered by the typing at four-digit resolution. Every repertoire in the discovery cohort had been generated on one and the same sequencing platform. A later analysis re-examined previously published TCR beta repertoires from 500 to 700 donors and added high-resolution HLA genotyping to investigate patterns of TCR occurrence. On average, around 240,000 unique TCR beta nucleotide sequences were sequenced per donor among 300 to 500 genotyped donors of the cohort, with roughly 18% of those sequences being non-productive. Donor age, sex, ethnicity and CMV serostatus were compiled alongside the repertoire data. The study aimed to test whether cataloging public T cell receptors could reveal signatures of past pathogen exposure.

General conclusions and limits of the study: Some IMGT-functional V segments, including TRBV6-2 and TRBV6-3, could not be distinguished by the 87-base-pair reads and were therefore excluded. The study gave a list of 150 to 200 TCR beta chains associated with cytomegalovirus. The only immune exposure information available for the cohort was CMV serostatus. A cluster of highly shared sequence variants was judged likely to represent a technical artifact of the sequencing pipeline. A later analysis found that TCR association rates varied across HLA loci, with DRB1 alleles showing the most associated TCRs and HLA-C alleles the fewest. Because some donors lacked HLA typing at each locus, the association tests relied only on the typed subset. Because counts were too low, around 17 rarely observed V segments, including chromosome 9 orphons, were left out of the earlier analysis of over 550 of the donors. Linkage disequilibrium might explain the correlated functional status among segregating V segments, but an unknown experimental factor could not be excluded. According to a later analysis, parvovirus B19, influenza, CMV and Epstein-Barr virus appeared linked to several top co-occurrence clusters. Roughly uniform sequencing depth across donors was assumed in presence/absence analyses, although this assumption may not hold. Assigning TCR associations to individual alleles was difficult when HLA alleles, especially DR and DQ, strongly co-occurred. A later analysis found that HLA-associated TCR beta chains were more clonally expanded and had lower generation probabilities than equally common non-associated chains. In a later analysis, 16,951 TCR beta sequences were associated with specific HLA alleles at a false discovery rate of 0.05. The classifier was reported to diagnose cytomegalovirus status with high specificity and sensitivity in both the original cohort and the validation cohort. This cohort had only TCR beta chains sequenced, and the lack of alpha or paired-chain data limited which features could be detected. Most TCR sequences were observed very rarely across donors, whereas some public TCRs were present in many individuals. According to the authors, the approach could potentially be generalized to other disease states and immunological phenotypes. In vitro tests confirmed that a few of the cytomegalovirus-associated TCR beta chains recognize cytomegalovirus antigens. An association between a missense DCLRE1C variant and V-gene and J-gene trimming of TCR beta chains was found in a later genetic analysis and replicated in an independent cohort. A later genetic analysis reported fewer N-insertions in productive TCRs among donors in an Asian-associated ancestry cluster than the approximately 670-donor mean. A further reported finding was that TCR beta sequences accurately predicted the HLA-A and HLA-B alleles for most subjects in the first cohort. An earlier analysis of roughly 570 of the donors showed that most TCR beta V segments appeared in productive rearrangements either about 87% or about 30% of the time, which broadly matched IMGT annotations. A later analysis found that most CMV-associated TCR beta chains appeared HLA-restricted, with HLA associations seemingly driven largely by CMV exposure.

According to the germline V gene, CDR1 reads SGHAT and CDR2 reads FQNNGV. Including the terminal cysteine and phenylalanine, the CDR3 comprises 16 residues. The kept DNA is CDR3 alone, 48 bases in frame from the first base. The germline V end is reduced by 5 bases and the J end by 1 base; junction bases left unmatched: 8. The cohort was made up of under 800 healthy bone marrow donors. At the time of sampling, all cohort members were nominally healthy, though unrecorded immune exposures were likely present. The donor tested CMV seropositive, placing the donor among the 310 or so seropositive members of the cohort. A peripheral blood sample was collected from each donor, and TCR beta sequencing was performed on peripheral blood mononuclear cells. Genomic DNA extraction from the blood cell samples was performed with the Qiagen DNeasy Blood Extraction Kit. Receptor libraries were prepared by the immunoSEQ multiplex PCR assay. For the multiplex PCR, a mixture combining 60 forward primers for TCR Vbeta segments and 13 reverse primers for TCR Jbeta segments was used. Amplification of the CDR3 region of rearranged TCR beta genes was performed with a multiplex PCR assay on genomic DNA. The Illumina HiSeq System was used to sequence the amplified TCR beta libraries as 87-base-pair reads. As for how the authors treated the data: A later analysis counted 65 million to 90 million unique TCR beta chains across the 550 to 800 repertoires, and around 9.9 million of these chains were shared by at least two donors. A nearest-neighbor algorithm error-corrected the raw reads and collapsed the reads into unique sequences, merging closely related sequences to remove PCR and sequencing errors. To assign V, D and J gene segments, CDR3 sequences were aligned to IMGT reference sequences. For a sequence to be retained, at least a six-nucleotide match to both a V gene segment and a J gene segment was required. Rearrangements were called productive when the CDR3 lacked stop codons and stayed in frame with V and J; all others were non-productive. CDR3 was defined according to IMGT convention as the region running from the second conserved V-encoded cysteine to the conserved J-encoded phenylalanine. The earlier analysis of about 590 of the donors excluded sequences that lacked an unambiguous match to a single V gene segment. In an earlier analysis of more than 500 of the donors, a V segment was called functional when productive rearrangements were above 56.7%, and segregating when the standard deviation between donors exceeded 5%. A statistical classification framework was developed to diagnose cytomegalovirus status using the catalog of TCR beta chain sequences. In a later analysis, TCR nucleotide sequences were compared against IMGT/GENE-DB human TR gene sequences so that V and J genes could be assigned. In a later analysis, CDR3 sequences and most-parsimonious VDJ recombination scenarios were assigned using the TCRdist pipeline. In a later analysis, every TCR beta chain was defined by the combination of its CDR3 amino acid sequence and its V-gene family, and reads without a unique V-gene family were dropped. In a later analysis, around 650 highly shared, low-generation-probability nucleotide sequences were removed to address suspected cross-contamination and a sequencing artifact. In a later analysis, a clonal expansion index was calculated for each public chain from normalized within-repertoire ranks of inferred template counts. In a later analysis, generation probabilities were computed using a VDJ recombination model fitted to out-of-frame rearrangements, and the results were checked against IGoR. In a later analysis, hypergeometric tests were used to score TCR-TCR, TCR-HLA and TCR-CMV co-occurrence, with a repertoire-size bias correction applied to TCR pairs. To estimate false discovery rates, a later analysis permuted the HLA or CMV assignments 20 times. In a later analysis, co-occurring TCRs were grouped using DBSCAN, with TCRdist sequence similarity added in when clustering inside HLA-allele-positive subsets. For co-occurrence clustering, repertoires with fewer than 30,000 or more than 120,000 public chains were excluded, along with roughly 5 repertoires with anomalous nucleotide sharing. TCRdb re-hosts the immuneACCESS table, in-frame sequences only. Its copies lack some clones; in the studies checked, an unresolved V gene accounts for under half of them, and the cause for the rest is not known. V and J calls and clone size are as listed in that table; D and trimming were resolved from the DNA. Recorded for this sample are 100,000 to 120,000 clones; 65% to 85% of them occurred a single time. The top ten clones comprise about 6.8% of the sample.

This clonotype originated in a man between 25 and 39 years old in good health and CMV-seropositive. The sequenced sample was PBMCs. Rearrangement joined TRBV11-2 to TRBJ2-7, with 10 junctional bases fitting TRBD1. Read as DNA, the sequence is TGTGCCAGCAGCCACGACCGGGACAGGGGTTCCTACGAGCAGTACTTC. Its coded protein is CASSHDRDRGSYEQYF.